The next 14 T cell receptor beta chains were all read from a single sample in a study of shared clonotypes between healthy human individuals (TCRdb year 2020). For the CD8 naive samples, CD45RO-negative cells were positively selected for CCR7, yielding a CD45RA+CCR7+ population from which TemRA cells were excluded. Library creation used the immunoSEQ multiplex PCR assay. TCRdb obtained this table from immuneACCESS and retained in-frame rearrangements with V and J assigned. These tables miss some clones; where compared with another copy, unresolved V genes account for less than half of the shortfall, and the remainder is unexplained. The sample table records about 2.2 million clones; 90% to 95% of these occur just once. Clones ranked in the top ten supply over 1.5% of the sample. Sequencing was done on a sample of naive CD8+ T cells from PBMCs. The cell subset or site label, as the study defines it: CD45RA+CCR7+. The receptors stem from a man between 18 and 35 years old in good health. Some clones in this sample may be carry-over from other donors' samples.

A few counts support this clone. CDR3 sequence: CASSQTENTGELFF. CDR3 sequence (DNA): TGTGCCAGCAGCCAAACTGAGAACACCGGGGAGCTGTTTTTT. The chain combines TRBV4-2 with TRBJ2-2, with D unresolved. This CDR3 is built from 14 residues. Germline values: CDR1 LGHNA, CDR2 YNFKEQ. V was cut by 2 bases and J by 1 base, with 5 bases left in between.

J is TRBJ2-1 and V is TRBV11-2; 8 nucleotides line up with TRBD2. Germline V gives CDR1 SGHAT, CDR2 FQNNGV. J lost 7 bases, V lost 5 bases, and 10 bases had no gene match. This CDR3 has 15 amino acids. In nucleotides, the CDR3 is TGTGCCAGCAGCCCGAGCGGGAGTTATTTTAATGAGCAGTTCTTC. Translating it yields CASSPSGSYFNEQFF.

This clone was detected once. Distinct nucleotide sequences in the sample also encode this CDR3. The chain joins TRBV29-1 to TRBJ2-7; D perhaps matches TRBD2 (6 bases). Germline loops: CDR1 SQVTM, CDR2 ANQGSEA. The germline V and J ends were trimmed by 1 base and 1 base, with 8 bases remaining between them. The CDR3 is made up of 13 amino acids. The CDR3 bases are TGCAGCGTTGAAGCGCGGGGATCCTACGAGCAGTACTTC. Its protein product is CSVEARGSYEQYF.

The chain links TRBV9 to TRBJ1-4, with 7 positions matching TRBD1. V was pared by 3 bases and J by 7 bases, with 6 bases of the junction left unmatched. CDR1 and CDR2 (germline): SGDLS, YYNGEE. The CDR3 totals 14 residues. The CDR3 protein is CASSEGTAGEKLFF. The CDR3 coding sequence is TGTGCCAGCAGCGAGGGGACAGCGGGTGAAAAACTGTTTTTT. The complete variable domain, with remaining parts taken from reference TRBV9 and TRBJ1-4, reads DSGVTQTPKHLITATGQRVTLRCSPRSGDLSVYWYQQSLDQGLQFLIQYYNGEERAKGNILERFSAQQFPDLHSELNLSSLELGDSALYFCASSEGTAGEKLFFGSGTQLSVL.

V usage is TRBV7-3 and J usage is TRBJ2-1; D unclear. Germline V gene data show CDR1 as SGHTA and CDR2 as FQGTGA. V was shortened by 5 bases and J by 11 bases, with 16 bases between the two germline ends. The CDR3 consists of 13 residues. Written as DNA, the CDR3 is TGTGCCAGCAGCCCAGGTGGGCGCGGTCAGCAGTTCTTC. Protein sequence: CASSPGGRGQQFF.

A note on this clone: The same CDR3 arises from other DNA sequences in this sample as well. The rearrangement links TRBV19 to TRBJ1-1, with D unresolved. V lost 5 bases, J lost 2 bases, and 6 bases lay in between. Germline-derived CDR1 and CDR2 are LNHDA and SQIVND (reference sequence). The length of the CDR3 is 12 residues. For the CDR3, the DNA is TGTGCCAGTAGTTGGGGTAACACTGAAGCTTTCTTT. Residues: CASSWGNTEAFF.

The V and J genes are TRBV28 and TRBJ2-1; TRBD1 might be the D (6 bases). Germline values: CDR1 MDHEN, CDR2 SYDVKM. This CDR3 is 14 amino acids long. The germline V and J ends were trimmed by 5 bases and 6 bases, with 14 bases remaining between them. In DNA form, the CDR3 reads TGTGCCAGCAGTGGGAGACAGGTCCCCAATGAGCAGTTCTTC. Its translation is CASSGRQVPNEQFF.

V usage is TRBV19 and J usage is TRBJ2-2; 9 positions agree with TRBD2. CDR1 is LNHDA and CDR2 is SQIVND in the germline V gene (reference sequence). Losses at the gene ends were 5 bases for V and 6 bases for J; bases not matched to a gene: 7. This CDR3 has 15 residues. The CDR3 nucleotides read TGTGCCAGTAGTGACTCTGCGGGAGGGCCCGGGGAGCTGTTTTTT. Protein: CASSDSAGGPGELFF.

This clone was detected only once. The chain links TRBV15 to TRBJ2-5; D gene unclear. The germline V gene has CDR1 LNHNV and CDR2 YYDKDF (reference sequence). V lost 2 bases and J 5 bases, leaving 15 bases between the germline ends. The CDR3 is made up of 15 amino acids. In DNA form, the CDR3 reads TGTGCCACCAGCAGACCGGGCGATCGTGACGAGACCCAGTACTTC. It is translated as CATSRPGDRDETQYF. The full variable domain, with the rest looked up from reference TRBV15 and TRBJ2-5, is DAMVIQNPRYQVTQFGKPVTLSCSQTLNHNVMYWYQQKSSQAPKLLFHYYDKDFNNEADTPDNFQSRRPNTSFCFLDIRSPGLGDTAMYLCATSRPGDRDETQYFGPGTRLLVL.

This chain joins TRBV7-9 and TRBJ2-2; D gene unclear. From germline, CDR1 is SEHNR and CDR2 FQNEAQ (reference sequence). The V end lost 3 bases, the J end lost 1 base, and 9 bases lay between the germline ends. The CDR3 contains 15 residues. In nucleotides, the CDR3 is TGTGCCAGCAGCTTGCGGTCAGGGAACACCGGGGAGCTGTTTTTT. Its protein is CASSLRSGNTGELFF.

Notes on this clone: Different DNA sequences within this sample yield the same CDR3. The V and J genes are TRBV27 and TRBJ1-1; no firm D call. The V end was cut by 1 base, the J end by 5 bases, with 8 bases between. The germline V gene encodes CDR1 MNHEY and CDR2 SMNVEV (reference sequence). The CDR3 runs 13 residues. The CDR3 here is CASSLLGGTEAFF. Here the CDR3 DNA reads TGTGCCAGCAGTTTATTGGGAGGGACTGAAGCTTTCTTT.

V usage is TRBV5-6 and J usage is TRBJ2-1, with 11 bases matching TRBD2. Germline V CDR1 and CDR2: SGHDT, YYEEEE. The CDR3 is 16 amino acids. With 4 bases clipped from V and 0 bases from J, the junction kept 3 bases outside the gene matches. Written as DNA, the CDR3 is TGTGCCAGCAGCCGGACTAGCGGGTTCTCCTACAATGAGCAGTTCTTC. Its translation: CASSRTSGFSYNEQFF.

The rearrangement joins TRBV28 to TRBJ2-1; 10 nucleotides line up with TRBD1. The germline gives CDR1 MDHEN, CDR2 SYDVKM. The V segment lost 5 bases and the J segment 4 bases; nucleotides outside the gene matches: 8. The CDR3 has 16 amino acids. CDR3 in DNA: TGTGCCAGCAGTCCCTACGGGGGACAGGGGTACAATGAGCAGTTCTTC. It encodes CASSPYGGQGYNEQFF.

The genes are TRBV27 and TRBJ2-3; maybe TRBD2 (6 bases). Germline V gene data show CDR1 as MNHEY and CDR2 as SMNVEV (reference sequence). V was cut by 1 base and J by 2 bases, with 10 bases left in between. The CDR3 loop spans 15 amino acids. The CDR3 region is CASSLYSGLTDTQYF. CDR3 nucleotide sequence: TGTGCCAGCAGTTTATACTCGGGACTCACAGATACGCAGTATTTT.